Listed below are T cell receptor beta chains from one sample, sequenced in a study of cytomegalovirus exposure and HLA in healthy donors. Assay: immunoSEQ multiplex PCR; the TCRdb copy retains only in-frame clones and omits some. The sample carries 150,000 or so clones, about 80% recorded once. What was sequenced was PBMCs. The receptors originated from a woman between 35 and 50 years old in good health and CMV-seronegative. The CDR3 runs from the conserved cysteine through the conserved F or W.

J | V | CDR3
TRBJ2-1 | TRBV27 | CASSLIPPYNEQFF
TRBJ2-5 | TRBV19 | CASSIDLAGGLTGETQYF
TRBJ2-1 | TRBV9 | CASSVAASPYNEQFF
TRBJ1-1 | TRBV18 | CASSPGRDTEAFF
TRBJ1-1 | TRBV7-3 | CASSPGQGAHAPNTEAFF
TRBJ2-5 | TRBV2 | CASSGSSGVETQYF
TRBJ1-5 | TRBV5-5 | CASSLTHGDQPQHF
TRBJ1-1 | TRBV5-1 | CASSSQGGGDTEAFF
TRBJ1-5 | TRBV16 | CASRHDRSKQPQHF
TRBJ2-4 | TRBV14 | CASGGSGNIQYF
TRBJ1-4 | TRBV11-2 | CASTFPPGQGIWRGEKLFF